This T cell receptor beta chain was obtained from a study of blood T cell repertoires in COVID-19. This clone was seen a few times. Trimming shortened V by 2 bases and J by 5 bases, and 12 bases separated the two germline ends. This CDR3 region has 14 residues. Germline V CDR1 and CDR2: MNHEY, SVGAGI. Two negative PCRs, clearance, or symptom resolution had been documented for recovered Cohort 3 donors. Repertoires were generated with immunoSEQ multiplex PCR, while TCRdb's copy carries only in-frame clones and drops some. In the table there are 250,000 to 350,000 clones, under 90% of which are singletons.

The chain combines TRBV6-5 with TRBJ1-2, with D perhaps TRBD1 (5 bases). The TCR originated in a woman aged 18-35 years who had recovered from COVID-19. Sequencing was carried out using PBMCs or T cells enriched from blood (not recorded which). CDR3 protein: CASSYRGQSYGYTF. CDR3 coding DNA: TGTGCCAGCAGTTACAGGGGCCAATCGTATGGCTACACCTTC.